The sample holds a few counts of the clone carrying this TCR beta chain. Its specificity is unknown. This specimen belongs to a study of CD8 T cells in ankylosing spondylitis. Study results and caveats: Within ankylosing spondylitis blood, a TCR beta motif made up of several highly homologous variants appeared to be characteristic. Some motif variants had been reported before (in reactive arthritis synovial fluid and blood). Disease-associated clones were CD8+ and fairly uncommon in peripheral blood.

Each TCR beta library was made by quantitative 5'-RACE that incorporated molecular barcodes. TCRdb fed the 5' RACE reads into MiXCR, producing one record per CDR3 protein. The profile covers roughly 200,000 distinct CDR3 sequences, with 20% to 30% appearing a single time and roughly 6.7% taken by the ten largest. CDR1 is SQVTM and CDR2 is ANQGSEA in the germline V gene. The CDR3 extends over 14 amino acids. V was clipped by 7 bases and J by 6 bases; unmatched bases: 9. Specimen: blood, either unsorted or a sorted T cell fraction (not recorded which). The chain joins TRBV29-1 to TRBJ1-2, with 12 bases aligning to TRBD1. This receptor was obtained from a male donor with ankylosing spondylitis or in good health (not recorded which). Here the CDR3 reads CSANEGQGANGYTF. The CDR3 nucleotides are TGCAGCGCCAACGAGGGACAGGGGGCTAATGGCTACACCTTC.